Here is one TCR beta chain with its context. Its antigen is still unknown. The CDR3 consists of 13 residues. V lost 4 bases, J lost 4 bases, and 10 bases lay in between. Germline-derived CDR1 and CDR2 are SGHRS and YFSETQ. The sample is drawn from a study of cytomegalovirus exposure and HLA in healthy donors. The PCR used 60 Vbeta and 13 Jbeta primers. Libraries were prepared by immunoSEQ multiplex PCR; TCRdb keeps only in-frame clonotypes and omits some of them. The data hold 150,000 to 200,000 clones, with about 81% observed a single time. Study findings and constraints: Upon later analysis, TCR association rates were observed to vary by HLA locus, being highest for DRB1 and lowest for HLA-C. Some V segments could not be told apart, so they were left out, TRBV6-2 and TRBV6-3 among them. Another analysis was done later, and it associated 15,000 to 20,000 TCR beta sequences with HLA alleles at 0.05 false discovery rate.

The specimen sequenced was PBMCs. V usage is TRBV5-1 and J usage is TRBJ2-3; D perhaps matches TRBD2 (5 bases). This clonotype was obtained from a woman under 30 in good health and CMV-seropositive. CDR3 region: CASSTLGSDTQYF. CDR3 coding DNA: TGCGCCAGCAGCACACTAGGGTCAGATACGCAGTATTTT.